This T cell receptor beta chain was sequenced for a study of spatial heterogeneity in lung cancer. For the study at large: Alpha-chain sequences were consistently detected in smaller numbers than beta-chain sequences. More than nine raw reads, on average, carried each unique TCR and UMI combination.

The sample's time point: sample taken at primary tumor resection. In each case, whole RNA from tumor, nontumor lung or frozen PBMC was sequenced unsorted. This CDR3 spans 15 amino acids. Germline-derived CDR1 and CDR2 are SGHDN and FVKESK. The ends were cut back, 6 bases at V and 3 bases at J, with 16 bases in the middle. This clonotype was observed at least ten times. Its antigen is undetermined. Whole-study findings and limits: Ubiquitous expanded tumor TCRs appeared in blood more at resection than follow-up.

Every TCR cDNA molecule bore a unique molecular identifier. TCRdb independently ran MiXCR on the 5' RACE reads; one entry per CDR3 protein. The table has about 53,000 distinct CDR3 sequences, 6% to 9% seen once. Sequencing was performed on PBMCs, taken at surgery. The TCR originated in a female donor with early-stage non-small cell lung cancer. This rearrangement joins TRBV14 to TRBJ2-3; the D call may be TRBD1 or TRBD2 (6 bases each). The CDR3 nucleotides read TGTGCCAGCAGTCAGAGAGGGGGGCCTACAGATACGCAGTATTTT. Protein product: CASSQRGGPTDTQYF.